These 17 T cell receptor beta chains originate from one sample sequenced in a study of blood T cells in healthy people across ages. Sample-barcoded 5' priming and a J-beta primer mix drove a second PCR of about 6 to 12 cycles. In TCRdb, the 5' RACE reads were re-called with MiXCR into one record per CDR3 protein. The table lists some 920,000 distinct CDR3 sequences, just over 50% of them singletons. The material sequenced was blood. The receptors stem from a woman aged 55 to 70 in good health.

This clonotype was observed a few times. The genes are TRBV18 and TRBJ2-5; the D is unclear. The V end was cut by 0 bases, the J end by 4 bases, with 9 bases between. This CDR3 contains 14 residues. Germline loops: CDR1 KGHSH, CDR2 LQKENI. For the CDR3, the DNA is TGTGCCAGCTCACCACCCAAGCCAGGAGAGACCCAGTACTTC. This sequence encodes CASSPPKPGETQYF.

The chain has TRBV30 and TRBJ1-2; D gene unclear. Germline V gene lookup returns CDR1 GTSNPN and CDR2 SVGIG (reference sequence). The V and J ends lost 0 bases and 5 bases respectively, with 4 bases between them. This CDR3 contains 11 residues. The CDR3 loop reads CAWSVSYGYTF. In nucleotides, the CDR3 is TGTGCCTGGAGTGTGTCGTATGGCTACACCTTC.

CDR3 region: CASSIPPTSGSLVSQYF. In nucleotides, the CDR3 is TGTGCCAGTAGTATCCCTCCGACTAGCGGGAGTCTCGTCTCACAGTACTTC. The chain carries TRBV19 and TRBJ2-5, with 12 nucleotides matching TRBD2. V shed 3 bases, J shed 11 bases, and the junction held 16 bases outside the gene matches. This CDR3 comprises 17 residues. CDR1 LNHDA and CDR2 SQIVND come from the germline V gene (reference sequence). Full variable domain (outside the CDR3, taken from reference TRBV19 and TRBJ2-5): DGGITQSPKYLFRKEGQNVTLSCEQNLNHDAMYWYRQDPGQGLRLIYYSQIVNDFQKGDIAEGYSVSREKKESFPLTVTSAQKNPTAFYLCASSIPPTSGSLVSQYFGPGTRLLVL.

This clonotype has a single count. One base away lies a much larger clone, so this may be a sequencing read error. The CDR3 nucleotides are TGCAGCGTGATCGGGACGGCCTCCTACGAGCAGTACTTC. Its protein product is CSVIGTASYEQYF. The chain uses TRBV29-1 and TRBJ2-7; the D gene could be TRBD1 or TRBD2 (5 bases each). Germline lookup yields CDR1 SQVTM and CDR2 ANQGSEA. The CDR3 totals 13 residues. The germline V and J ends were trimmed by 6 bases and 0 bases, with 12 bases remaining between them.

The chain combines TRBV7-2 with TRBJ2-7; D remains unclear. Trimming took off 6 bases at V and 0 bases at J, with 15 bases between the two ends. This CDR3 region has 15 residues. The germline V gene encodes CDR1 SGHTA and CDR2 FQGNSA. Here the CDR3 reads CASRIGGDASYEQYF. CDR3 in DNA: TGTGCCAGCAGGATTGGTGGAGACGCCTCCTACGAGCAGTACTTC.

This clonotype occurred many times. V usage is TRBV9 and J usage is TRBJ2-1; the match to TRBD2 covers 7 bases. The germline V gene has CDR1 SGDLS and CDR2 YYNGEE. CDR3 length: 15 residues. V dropped 0 bases and J dropped 4; count of bases not matched to a gene: 4. CDR3 DNA: TGTGCCAGCAGCGTAGGCGGGAGTACGTACAATGAGCAGTTCTTC. Its protein is CASSVGGSTYNEQFF.

V and J are TRBV6-2 or TRBV6-3 and TRBJ2-4, with 13 bases aligning to TRBD2. Near its end, the DNA agrees better with TRBJ2-7, so the J call may be wrong. The CDR3 runs 15 residues. The germline V gene has CDR1 MNHEY and CDR2 SVGEGT. The CDR3 loop reads CASTGLAGDYNEQYF. The DNA for the CDR3 is TGTGCCAGCACCGGACTAGCGGGAGATTACAACGAGCAGTACTTC.

The J gene is TRBJ2-1, the V gene TRBV29-1; 8 nucleotides line up with TRBD2. In germline, CDR1 is SQVTM, CDR2 ANQGSEA. J was trimmed by 10 bases and V by 7 bases; bases with no gene match: 12. The CDR3 has 13 amino acids. The CDR3: CSGRRGEIEEQFF. CDR3 coding DNA: TGCAGCGGAAGGCGGGGGGAGATAGAAGAGCAGTTCTTC.

V is TRBV10-3 and J is TRBJ2-1, with 10 nucleotides matching TRBD2. V was clipped by 3 bases and J by 10 bases; unmatched bases: 3. CDR3 length equals 13 residues. The germline CDR1 and CDR2 sequences are ENHRY and SYGVKD. CDR3 nucleotides: TGTGCCATCAGTGAATCACTAGCGGGAGAGCAGTTCTTC. It yields the protein CAISESLAGEQFF.

This rearrangement joins TRBV29-1 to TRBJ2-1, with D maybe TRBD1 (6 bases). The CDR3 contains 15 residues. Germline V lookup: CDR1 SQVTM, CDR2 ANQGSEA. With 6 bases removed from V and 6 bases from J, the gap between germline ends came to 21 bases. Here the CDR3 reads CSVQQKGELGNEQFF. The CDR3 DNA is TGCAGCGTCCAACAGAAGGGGGAATTGGGCAATGAGCAGTTCTTC.

V is TRBV15 and J is TRBJ2-1, with D possibly TRBD2 on 5 matching bases. Germline V gene data show CDR1 as LNHNV and CDR2 as YYDKDF (reference sequence). The length of the CDR3 is 16 residues. The germline V and J ends were trimmed by 0 bases and 3 bases, with 12 bases remaining between them. In DNA, the CDR3 is TGTGCCACCAGCAGAGAACGGGGTTCAGTCTACAATGAGCAGTTCTTC. It codes for CATSRERGSVYNEQFF.

This clonotype was counted between two and nine times. The chain uses TRBV5-1 and TRBJ2-1; 11 nucleotides align to TRBD2. The ends lost 1 base at V and 2 bases at J; junction bases unmatched: 5. The V gene's germline CDR1 is SGHRS and CDR2 YFSETQ. The CDR3 contains 17 residues. CDR3 sequence reads: CASSLRPSGGTYNEQFF. The CDR3 DNA sequence: TGCGCCAGCAGCTTGAGGCCTAGCGGGGGGACCTACAATGAGCAGTTCTTC.

The V call is TRBV18, the J call TRBJ2-5; 8 bases align to TRBD1. The CDR3 runs 15 residues. V was clipped by 1 base and J by 4 bases; unmatched bases: 5. The V gene's germline CDR1 is KGHSH and CDR2 LQKENI. The CDR3 is CASSPLYRGAETQYF. For the CDR3, the DNA is TGTGCCAGCTCACCACTGTACAGGGGGGCAGAGACCCAGTACTTC.

The chain employs TRBV4-2 and TRBJ2-2, with D possibly TRBD1 on 5 matching bases. Trimming stripped 0 bases from V and 4 bases from J, with 9 bases between. CDR1 is LGHNA, CDR2 YNFKEQ, per germline. The CDR3 extends over 15 amino acids. For the CDR3, the DNA is TGTGCCAGCAGCCAAGATTTAGGGGTCACCGGGGAGCTGTTTTTT. Its protein is CASSQDLGVTGELFF.

The chain combines TRBV13 with TRBJ2-1; 10 positions match TRBD2. In germline, CDR1 is PRHDT, CDR2 FYEKMQ (reference sequence). J gave up 3 bases and V 3 bases, and 8 bases lay outside the gene matches. There are 17 residues in the CDR3. CDR3 in DNA: TGTGCCAGCAGCTTGACCTTAGCGGGAGGAAGCTACAATGAGCAGTTCTTC. Its translation is CASSLTLAGGSYNEQFF. The entire variable domain, with the rest obtained from reference TRBV13 and TRBJ2-1, is as follows: AAGVIQSPRHLIKEKRETATLKCYPIPRHDTVYWYQQGPGQDPQFLISFYEKMQSDKGSIPDRFSAQQFSDYHSELNMSSLELGDSALYFCASSLTLAGGSYNEQFFGPGTRLTVL.

This chain joins TRBV15 and TRBJ2-7; a weak D match, TRBD1 (5 bases). Germline V CDR1 and CDR2: LNHNV, YYDKDF (reference sequence). V was pared by 0 bases and J by 2 bases, with 11 bases between. The CDR3 totals 15 residues. CDR3 DNA: TGTGCCACCAGCAGAGATACGCAGGGTGCCTACGAGCAGTACTTC. Translation gives CATSRDTQGAYEQYF.

J is TRBJ2-1 and V is TRBV7-9; D possibly corresponds to TRBD2 (5 bases). The DNA matches TRBJ2-7 better at its end, which makes the J call doubtful. Germline loops: CDR1 SEHNR, CDR2 FQNEAQ (reference sequence). The length of the CDR3 is 15 residues. This CDR3 is CASSSLSGPSYEQYF. The CDR3 bases are TGTGCCAGCAGCTCCCTCAGCGGACCCTCCTACGAGCAGTACTTC.